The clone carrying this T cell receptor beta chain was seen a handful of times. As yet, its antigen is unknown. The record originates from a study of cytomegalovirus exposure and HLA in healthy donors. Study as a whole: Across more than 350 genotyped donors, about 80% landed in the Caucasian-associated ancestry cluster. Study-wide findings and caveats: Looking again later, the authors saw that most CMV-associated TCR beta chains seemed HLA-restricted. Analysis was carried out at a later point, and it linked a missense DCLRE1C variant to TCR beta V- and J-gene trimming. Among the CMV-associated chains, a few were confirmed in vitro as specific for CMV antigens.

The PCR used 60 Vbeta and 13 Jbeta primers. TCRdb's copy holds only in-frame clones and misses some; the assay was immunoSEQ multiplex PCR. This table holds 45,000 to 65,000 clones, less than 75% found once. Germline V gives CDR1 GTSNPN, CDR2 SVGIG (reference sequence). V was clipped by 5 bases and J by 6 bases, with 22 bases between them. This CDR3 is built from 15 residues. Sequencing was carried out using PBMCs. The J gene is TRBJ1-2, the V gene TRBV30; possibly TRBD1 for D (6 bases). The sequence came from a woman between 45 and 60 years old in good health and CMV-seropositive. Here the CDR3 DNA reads TGTGCCTGGGGGGGCCTAGTGGGAAACGGTGATGGCTACACCTTC. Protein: CAWGGLVGNGDGYTF.